This paragraph covers one T cell receptor (beta chain) sequence. Assay used: immunoSEQ multiplex PCR; TCRdb lists only in-frame clones, some missing. The sample holds about 480,000 clones, roughly 85% seen once. Regarding treatment: about 20 received Ad26.COV2.S at low or high dose, single or two shots; 5 received placebo; per-sample allocation not given. Sampling was done on day 63 after the first vaccine or placebo injection. The sample belongs to a study of Ad26.COV2.S vaccination and SARS-CoV-2 variants. The CDR3 sequence is 14 residues long. Germline CDR1 reads SGDLS; CDR2 reads YYNGEE. Trimming removed 0 bases at V and 4 bases at J, with 7 bases between.

This sequence originates from a person aged 18-60 years who received the Ad26.COV2.S COVID-19 vaccine or a placebo. Sequences were derived from peripheral blood, sampled in a trial of Ad26.COV2.S vaccine versus placebo. V gene TRBV9 combines with J gene TRBJ1-4; D not resolved. CDR3 residues: CASSVAPNNEKLFF. CDR3 coding DNA: TGTGCCAGCAGCGTAGCTCCCAATAATGAAAAACTGTTTTTT.